Sequencing of this TCR beta chain was carried out in a study of blood T cell repertoires in COVID-19. Study summary: From the United States, Italy and Spain came samples of acute and convalescent COVID-19. The cDNA or gDNA used as material had been derived from T cells, B-cell-depleted T cells, or PBMCs.

Per the study methods: Estimation of nucleated cell counts relied on the amplification of reference gene primers. Clones were sequenced by immunoSEQ multiplex PCR, and TCRdb holds only the in-frame ones, with some missing. Clone size and V and J calls were adopted from that table, with D and trimming inferred from the DNA. This table has 20,000 to 25,000 clones, around nine tenths appearing once. This clone is labeled medium-sized. The source of this sequence is a human donor in a cohort sampled during active COVID-19. The donor label of this sample is uncertain. The sequencing sample was made of peripheral blood.

CDR3 region: CASSQEPVGTSGPYEQYF. The CDR3 nucleotides read TGCGCCAGCAGCCAAGAACCAGTGGGGACTAGCGGCCCCTACGAGCAGTACTTC. The chain recombines TRBV4-1 with TRBJ2-7; 11 positions match TRBD2. Germline-derived CDR1 and CDR2 are MGHRA and YSYEKL. CDR3 length: 18 residues. Germline trimming cut 0 bases from V and 2 bases from J; bases unmatched to any gene: 9.